These 2 T cell receptor beta chains were sequenced from one sample in a study of T cells in Graves' hyperthyroidism and ophthalmopathy. TCR beta CDR3 regions were amplified from RNA. An initial round of RT-PCR targeting the TCR CDR3 relied on the HTBI primer set. In TCRdb, the multiplex PCR reads were re-called with MiXCR into one record per CDR3 protein. The sample shows 600,000 or so distinct CDR3 sequences, around 15% of them seen only once. The sequenced sample was blood. The receptor set was obtained from a woman aged 25 to 39 with Graves' hyperthyroidism.

The V gene is TRBV6-6, the J gene TRBJ1-5; 7 positions agree with TRBD1. The CDR3 extends over 17 amino acids. In germline, CDR1 is MNHNY, CDR2 SVGAGI (reference sequence). V shed 2 bases and J 0 bases; nucleotides not matched to a gene: 7. CDR3 protein: CASSYMGTAYSNQPQHF. The CDR3 DNA reads TGTGCCAGCAGTTACATGGGGACAGCCTATAGCAATCAGCCCCAGCATTTT.

This clonotype was counted ten times or more. This sequence joins TRBV27 and TRBJ1-2; D ambiguous. Per germline, CDR1 MNHEY and CDR2 SMNVEV (reference sequence). This CDR3 comprises 13 residues. V dropped 3 bases and J dropped 2 bases, with 7 bases sitting between them. The CDR3 loop reads CASSLLGNYGYTF. As DNA, the CDR3 is TGTGCCAGCAGTTTGTTGGGGAACTATGGCTACACCTTC.